Listed below are T cell receptor beta chains from one sample, sequenced in a study of OX40 agonist ivuxolimab in advanced cancers. TCRdb keeps only in-frame clones here, not all; method: immunoSEQ multiplex PCR. The table includes around 36,000 clones, roughly 87% detected once. Sample: CD4+ or CD8+ T cells sorted from blood, taken in a trial of the OX40 agonist ivuxolimab. These receptors all come from an adult with an advanced solid tumor such as melanoma, head and neck, liver or kidney cancer. Both conserved end residues are part of each CDR3. A D gene is named only where the DNA matches it firmly. Clone size is stated in some rows and not others, as once, few, many or a class when expanded.

v_call	clone_size	j_call	d_call	cdr3_nt	cdr3_aa
TRBV27	NA	TRBJ2-7	TRBD1	TGTGCCAGCAGTTTATTGGGGACATGGGACAGGGAATTCGAGCAGTACTTC	CASSLLGTWDREFEQYF
TRBV7-9	NA	TRBJ2-7	NA	TGTGCCAGCAGCCCCTCGGGTTTGGGGTACCCCTACGAGCAGTACTTC	CASSPSGLGYPYEQYF
TRBV7-8	NA	TRBJ2-7	NA	TGTGCCAGCAGCAAGGGGCCGGAGCAGTACTTC	CASSKGPEQYF
TRBV4-3	NA	TRBJ1-5	NA	TGCGCCAGCAGCCAAGTTCGGGTTAGCAATCAGCCCCAGCATTTT	CASSQVRVSNQPQHF
TRBV27	NA	TRBJ2-5	TRBD2	TGTGCCAGCAGTTCGGCGCCGACTAGCTCGGAGACCCAGTACTTC	CASSSAPTSSETQYF
TRBV4-1	NA	TRBJ2-7	NA	TGCGCCAGCAGCCAAGATCTGGCGGGGATCTACTACGAGCAGTACTTC	CASSQDLAGIYYEQYF
TRBV13	NA	TRBJ1-5	TRBD1	TGTGCCAGCAGCTCAGAGGGGACAGGAAGTTTTCAGCCCCAGCATTTT	CASSSEGTGSFQPQHF
TRBV5-4	once	TRBJ2-7	TRBD1	TGTGCCAGCAGCTTGGGGCGACAGGGGGCCCACGAGCAGTACTTC	CASSLGRQGAHEQYF
TRBV7-6	NA	TRBJ1-6	NA	TGTGCCAGCAGCTCAACGGCCGGGCTGTGGAATTCACCCCTCCACTTT	CASSSTAGLWNSPLHF
TRBV11-2	NA	TRBJ1-2	TRBD1	TGTGCCAGCAGACAAGGACAGGCTGGGGGATATGGCTACACCTTC	CASRQGQAGGYGYTF
TRBV7-8	NA	TRBJ2-5	NA	TGTGCCAGCAGCTTAGTAGGGAGGGGGGAGACCCAGTACTTC	CASSLVGRGETQYF
TRBV12-5	medium-sized	TRBJ2-1	TRBD1	TGTGCTAGTGGTTTGGACCTCCAACATGGACAGGGCCCCTCAGTTGAGCAGTTCTTC	CASGLDLQHGQGPSVEQFF
TRBV2	once	TRBJ1-2	NA	TGTGCCAGCAGAGGGGGGACGTACTATGGCTACACCTTC	CASRGGTYYGYTF
TRBV6-5	NA	TRBJ2-3	TRBD1	TGTGCCAGCAGCTACGCCGGGACAGATCCCACAGATACGCAGTATTTT	CASSYAGTDPTDTQYF
TRBV7-9	NA	TRBJ2-7	TRBD1	TGTGCCAGCAGCCCTGGACAGGGGAGTTCTGAAAACTCCTACGAGCAGTACTTC	CASSPGQGSSENSYEQYF
TRBV11-2	NA	TRBJ2-7	TRBD2	TGTGCCAGCACCCCCGGGGGGGCCATACCGCCCTACGAGCAGTACTTC	CASTPGGAIPPYEQYF
TRBV2	NA	TRBJ2-7	TRBD1	TGTGCCAGCAAAGCTTGGGACAGGGGATCCTACGAGCAGTACTTC	CASKAWDRGSYEQYF
TRBV16	once	TRBJ2-3	NA	TGTGCCAGCAGCCAATCGGCAGATACGCAGTATTTT	CASSQSADTQYF